A single sample gave rise to the 20 T cell receptor beta chains below, sequenced in a study of blood T cell repertoires in COVID-19. Libraries were prepared by immunoSEQ multiplex PCR; TCRdb keeps only in-frame clonotypes and omits some of them. The table has around 200,000 clones, about nine tenths seen once. The sample was peripheral blood. The receptors originated from a middle-aged man with acute or convalescent COVID-19.

V gene TRBV7-9 combines with J gene TRBJ2-1; D is possibly TRBD1 (5 bases). Germline V gene lookup returns CDR1 SEHNR and CDR2 FQNEAQ (reference sequence). V was cut by 5 bases and J by 10 bases, with 12 bases left in between. There are 12 residues in the CDR3. The CDR3 sequence is CASSQSQGEQFF. CDR3 sequence (DNA): TGTGCCAGCAGCCAGAGCCAGGGAGAGCAGTTCTTC.

V gene TRBV4-1 combines with J gene TRBJ2-1; maybe TRBD1 (6 bases). This CDR3 contains 14 residues. Trimming removed 5 bases from V and 0 bases from J, with 8 bases in between. The germline V gene encodes CDR1 MGHRA and CDR2 YSYEKL. The DNA of the CDR3 is TGCGCCAGCAGCAACAGGGTCTCCTACAATGAGCAGTTCTTC. It encodes CASSNRVSYNEQFF.

The chain links TRBV3-1 (or the pseudogene TRBV3-2) to TRBJ1-1; TRBD1 is a possible D gene (6 bases). This CDR3 comprises 15 residues. Germline V lookup: CDR1 LGHDT, CDR2 YNNKEL (reference sequence). V lost 2 bases and J 4 bases, leaving 14 bases between the germline ends. In DNA, the CDR3 is TGTGCCAGCAGCCAACCACAGGGCCGGGGCACTGAAGCTTTCTTT. This sequence encodes CASSQPQGRGTEAFF.

This chain joins TRBV6-4 and TRBJ2-1; 7 positions agree with TRBD1. Germline assignment: CDR1 MRHNA and CDR2 SNTAGT. J gave up 2 bases and V 6 bases, and 10 bases lay outside the gene matches. The CDR3 covers 16 residues. DNA of the CDR3: TGTGCCAGCAGCAGATTGGGGACAGACCCCTACAATGAGCAGTTCTTC. Protein: CASSRLGTDPYNEQFF.

J is TRBJ1-2 and V is TRBV6-4; no clear D. Trimming stripped 0 bases from V and 5 bases from J, with 22 bases between. CDR1 MRHNA and CDR2 SNTAGT come from the germline V gene. The CDR3 loop spans 18 amino acids. The CDR3 here is CASSDSTLNPGNPYGYTF. The CDR3 nucleotides are TGTGCCAGCAGTGACTCTACCTTAAACCCCGGGAACCCGTATGGCTACACCTTC.

V usage is TRBV7-3 and J usage is TRBJ2-1; 9 nucleotides match TRBD2. Germline lookup yields CDR1 SGHTA and CDR2 FQGTGA. CDR3 length equals 15 residues. With 2 bases clipped from V and 9 bases from J, the junction kept 8 bases outside the gene matches. The CDR3 sequence: CASSLSPSGAPEQFF. The CDR3 DNA follows: TGTGCCAGCAGCTTATCCCCTAGCGGGGCCCCTGAGCAGTTCTTC.

This clone was seen a single time. The chain links TRBV5-1 to TRBJ2-5; maybe TRBD2 (6 bases). V was cut by 5 bases and J by 10 bases, with 24 bases left in between. The CDR3 runs to 15 residues. Germline lookup yields CDR1 SGHRS and CDR2 YFSETQ. CDR3 residues: CASRAWGDGGVDQYF. The CDR3 region has the DNA TGCGCCAGCAGGGCCTGGGGGGACGGAGGGGTTGACCAGTACTTC.

This chain links TRBV19 with TRBJ1-2, with D unresolved. Germline values: CDR1 LNHDA, CDR2 SQIVND (reference sequence). Trimming removed 5 bases from V and 2 bases from J, with 3 bases in between. This CDR3 has 11 amino acids. CDR3 sequence reads: CASSVNYGYTF. CDR3 DNA sequence: TGTGCCAGTAGTGTAAACTATGGCTACACCTTC.

The chain couples TRBV3-1 (or the pseudogene TRBV3-2) to TRBJ2-1; 8 bases line up with TRBD2. CDR3 length equals 16 residues. V was clipped by 3 bases and J by 3 bases; unmatched bases: 7. Looked up from germline, CDR1 is LGHDT and CDR2 is YNNKEL (reference sequence). In DNA, the CDR3 is TGTGCCAGCAGCCAGATCACTAGCGGAAACTACAATGAGCAGTTCTTC. Protein sequence: CASSQITSGNYNEQFF.

This chain uses TRBV2 with TRBJ1-3; D remains unclear. V was clipped by 8 bases and J by 1 base, with 9 bases between them. Germline V lookup: CDR1 SNHLY, CDR2 FYNNEI. This CDR3 has 13 residues. DNA for the CDR3: TGTGCCAGCTCTAGGTGGTCTGGAAACACCATATATTTT. As protein: CASSRWSGNTIYF. The whole variable domain, filled in from reference TRBV2 and TRBJ1-3, reads EPEVTQTPSHQVTQMGQEVILRCVPISNHLYFYWYRQILGQKVEFLVSFYNNEISEKSEIFDDQFSVERPDGSNFTLKIRSTKLEDSAMYFCASSRWSGNTIYFGEGSWLTVV.

In DNA, the CDR3 is TGTGCCAGCAGACTAAATGGGGCGGGAGAACGAGATACGCAGTATTTT. Translated, it gives CASRLNGAGERDTQYF. This chain uses TRBV7-8 with TRBJ2-3, with 7 bases fitting TRBD2. This CDR3 comprises 16 residues. J gave up 5 bases and V 6 bases, and 14 bases lay outside the gene matches. CDR1 SGHVS and CDR2 FQNEAQ come from the germline V gene.

V is TRBV5-1 and J is TRBJ2-3; TRBD2 is a possible D gene (5 bases). V was shortened by 4 bases and J by 4 bases, with 16 bases between the two germline ends. Germline assignment: CDR1 SGHRS and CDR2 YFSETQ. This CDR3 has 15 residues. CDR3 sequence: CASSQETPRADTQYF. The CDR3 coding sequence is TGCGCCAGCAGCCAGGAGACCCCGCGGGCAGATACGCAGTATTTT.

V is TRBV6-5 and J is TRBJ2-1; no definite D call. The germline gives CDR1 MNHEY, CDR2 SVGAGI. This CDR3 spans 15 amino acids. Trimming took 0 bases from V and 5 from J, leaving 11 bases between them. In nucleotides, the CDR3 is TGTGCCAGCAGTTACTCGTATCGTACAAACAATGAGCAGTTCTTC. Translating it yields CASSYSYRTNNEQFF.

The V gene is TRBV5-4, the J gene TRBJ2-6; maybe TRBD2 (6 bases). V lost 4 bases to trimming and J lost 2 bases, with 7 bases between them. This CDR3 has 14 residues. Germline CDR1 and CDR2: SGHNT and YYREEE (reference sequence). The CDR3, as DNA: TGTGCCAGCAGCCCGGGGGCTGGGGCCAACGTCCTGACTTTC. This sequence encodes CASSPGAGANVLTF.

V gene TRBV9 combines with J gene TRBJ2-3, with TRBD1 matching 8 bases. The CDR3 runs to 13 residues. Germline values: CDR1 SGDLS, CDR2 YYNGEE. Trimming cost V 4 bases and J 9 bases; bases outside gene matches: 7. CDR3 DNA sequence: TGTGCCAGCAGCCCGGGACAGGTTGAAACGCAGTATTTT. Its translation: CASSPGQVETQYF.

This clone was found once. The gene calls are TRBV3-1 (or the pseudogene TRBV3-2) and TRBJ1-2, with 10 nucleotides matching TRBD1. CDR3 length: 15 residues. The V and J ends lost 0 bases and 8 bases, in that order; junction bases with no gene match: 6. Germline-derived CDR1 and CDR2 are LGHDT and YNNKEL (reference sequence). The CDR3 here is CASSQDRGQGQGYTF. The CDR3 DNA is TGTGCCAGCAGCCAAGATCGGGGACAGGGGCAAGGCTACACCTTC.

This clone has only one observation. V usage is TRBV6-5 and J usage is TRBJ1-2; 7 positions match TRBD1. The germline V gene encodes CDR1 MNHEY and CDR2 SVGAGI. CDR3 length equals 14 residues. With V trimmed by 6 bases and J by 7 bases, 11 bases remained unmatched. CDR3 bases: TGTGCCAGCAGCAACGGAGGGGGCTCAGGTGGCTACACCTTC. Protein product: CASSNGGGSGGYTF.

The V gene is TRBV2, the J gene TRBJ2-1; TRBD2 aligns across 11 bases. Germline CDR1 is SNHLY and CDR2 is FYNNEI. The CDR3 length is 15 residues. With V trimmed by 6 bases and J by 8 bases, 9 bases remained unmatched. The CDR3 nucleotides are TGTGCCAGCAGCCAGCTAGCGGGGGGATTGTATGAGCAGTTCTTC. Its translation is CASSQLAGGLYEQFF.

This chain links TRBV19 with TRBJ1-1; TRBD1 matches at 10 bases. This CDR3 comprises 18 residues. V gave up 8 bases and J gave up 0 bases; unmatched junction bases: 15. Germline lookup yields CDR1 LNHDA and CDR2 SQIVND (reference sequence). The CDR3 nucleotides are TGTGCCAGTCGGACAGGGGGACGCTTGGGCTTCATGAACACTGAAGCTTTCTTT. It codes for CASRTGGRLGFMNTEAFF. Based on the CDR3 plus reference TRBV19 and TRBJ1-1, the full variable domain is DGGITQSPKYLFRKEGQNVTLSCEQNLNHDAMYWYRQDPGQGLRLIYYSQIVNDFQKGDIAEGYSVSREKKESFPLTVTSAQKNPTAFYLCASRTGGRLGFMNTEAFFGQGTRLTVV.

Only one count was recorded for this clone. This chain joins TRBV10-3 and TRBJ2-3; D call uncertain. The CDR3 runs 12 residues. Trimming took 2 bases from V and 6 from J, leaving 6 bases between them. Germline V gene sequence: CDR1 ENHRY, CDR2 SYGVKD. The CDR3 coding sequence is TGTGCCATCAGTGAGGCGTCTGATACGCAGTATTTT. It codes for CAISEASDTQYF.